This T cell receptor beta chain was observed in a study of CXCR3-negative and CXCR3-positive naive CD8 T cells. Through 5' RACE with UMI labels, the TRB cDNA libraries were prepared. TCRdb processed the 5' RACE reads again and assigns one entry to each CDR3 protein, with no DNA. This table lists about 43,000 distinct CDR3 sequences. This CDR3 is 12 amino acids long. Germline V gene data show CDR1 as MDHEN and CDR2 as SYDVKM. The specimen was memory CD8+ T cells from blood. The chain carries TRBV28 and TRBJ2-5; the D gene TCRdb calls, TRBD2, cannot be checked with no DNA. This TCR was sampled from a human donor in good health. Some clones in this sample may be carry-over from other donors' samples. CDR3: CASRPSLETQYF.